The 23 T cell receptor beta chains below come from one sample, sequenced in a study of cytomegalovirus exposure and HLA in healthy donors. Sequencing used immunoSEQ multiplex PCR; TCRdb keeps in-frame clones, though not all of them. The sample contains roughly 120,000 clones, around 89% of which appear only once. The sample taken for sequencing was PBMCs. The receptors stem from a woman younger than 45 in good health and CMV-seropositive.

The rearrangement joins TRBV23-1 to TRBJ1-5; D call uncertain. TRBV23-1 is sorted into the ORF group, with uncertain function. This CDR3 has 14 amino acids. The V end was cut by 3 bases, the J end by 5 bases, with 11 bases between. CDR3 nucleotides: TGCGCCAGCAGTCATTTCAGGCGGGATCAGCCCCAGCATTTT. Its protein is CASSHFRRDQPQHF.

The V and J genes are TRBV4-1 and TRBJ2-5; D perhaps matches TRBD2 (5 bases). The CDR3 contains 17 residues. CDR1 is MGHRA and CDR2 is YSYEKL in the germline V gene. The V end lost 4 bases, the J end lost 4 bases, and 22 bases lay between the germline ends. CDR3 sequence reads: CASSPGKGERERETQYF. As DNA, the CDR3 is TGCGCCAGCAGCCCCGGAAAGGGTGAGAGGGAAAGAGAGACCCAGTACTTC.

The chain is built from TRBV27 and TRBJ2-7, with 9 bases that match TRBD2. From germline, CDR1 is MNHEY and CDR2 SMNVEV (reference sequence). The CDR3 runs to 15 residues. J was trimmed by 2 bases and V by 1 base; bases with no gene match: 3. CDR3 sequence: CASSLYAGGPYEQYF. The CDR3, as DNA: TGTGCCAGCAGTTTATATGCGGGAGGGCCCTACGAGCAGTACTTC.

This sequence joins TRBV5-4 and TRBJ1-3, with a tentative D call TRBD1 (6 bases). Deletions cut 4 bases from V and 0 bases from J, with 11 bases between. Germline lookup yields CDR1 SGHNT and CDR2 YYREEE (reference sequence). The CDR3 has 15 amino acids. The CDR3 DNA reads as TGTGCCAGCAGCCGAGGGACACACTCTGGAAACACCATATATTTT. Residues: CASSRGTHSGNTIYF.

The gene calls are TRBV18 and TRBJ2-2; 7 positions agree with TRBD1. V lost 8 bases, J lost 2 bases, and 8 bases stayed unmatched. The germline gives CDR1 KGHSH, CDR2 LQKENI. CDR3 length: 15 residues. The CDR3 sequence: CASTRDRYNTGELFF. The CDR3 coding sequence is TGTGCCAGCACCCGGGACAGATATAACACCGGGGAGCTGTTTTTT. Combining the CDR3 with reference TRBV18 and TRBJ2-2 gives the whole variable domain NAGVMQNPRHLVRRRGQEARLRCSPMKGHSHVYWYRQLPEEGLKFMVYLQKENIIDESGMPKERFSAEFPKEGPSILRIQQVVRGDSAAYFCASTRDRYNTGELFFGEGSRLTVL.

The chain has TRBV7-2 and TRBJ2-3; D call uncertain. The CDR3 has 17 residues. Trimming took 5 bases from V and 1 from J, leaving 19 bases between them. Germline CDR1 is SGHTA and CDR2 is FQGNSA. The CDR3, as DNA: TGTGCCAGCAGCGATTTTCCCTGGTACGCGGGCACAGATACGCAGTATTTT. Amino acids: CASSDFPWYAGTDTQYF.

CDR3 nucleotide sequence: TGTGCCAGCATCCGAGGACTAGCGGGGTCTAGTGAGCAGTTCTTC. Protein: CASIRGLAGSSEQFF. The J gene is TRBJ2-1, the V gene TRBV2; the match to TRBD2 covers 12 bases. CDR1 SNHLY and CDR2 FYNNEI come from the germline V gene. CDR3 size: 15 residues. Trimming at V came to 7 bases and at J to 9 bases, leaving 10 bases not matched to a gene.

The chain uses TRBV19 and TRBJ1-1; D is possibly TRBD1 (5 bases). The CDR3 has 14 residues. V was pared by 0 bases and J by 8 bases, with 13 bases between. From germline, CDR1 is LNHDA and CDR2 SQIVND (reference sequence). The CDR3 sequence is CASSIEAGIVEAFF. The CDR3 nucleotides are TGTGCCAGTAGTATAGAGGCAGGGATCGTCGAAGCTTTCTTT.

The chain is built from TRBV5-6 and TRBJ2-1, with TRBD1 matching over 7 bases. CDR3 length equals 14 residues. Germline V gene lookup returns CDR1 SGHDT and CDR2 YYEEEE. Unmatched junction bases numbered 6, after V lost 0 bases and J lost 9 bases. In DNA, the CDR3 is TGTGCCAGCAGCTTGGCAGGGCCAGGGGGTGAGCAGTTCTTC. As protein: CASSLAGPGGEQFF.

The rearrangement joins TRBV6-5 to TRBJ2-1; 7 bases map to TRBD2. This CDR3 contains 11 residues. V was pared by 7 bases and J by 10 bases, with 4 bases of the junction left unmatched. From germline, CDR1 is MNHEY and CDR2 SVGAGI. This CDR3 is CASNRGDEQFF. DNA for the CDR3: TGTGCCAGCAACCGGGGGGACGAGCAGTTCTTC.

The sample holds one count of this clone. The CDR3 reads CASSYLQYYEQYF. The CDR3 DNA reads as TGTGCCAGCAGTTACCTACAGTACTACGAGCAGTACTTC. The chain is built from TRBV6-5 and TRBJ2-7; D gene ambiguous. V lost 2 bases to trimming and J lost 3 bases, with 8 bases between them. The CDR3 has 13 residues. Germline V gives CDR1 MNHEY, CDR2 SVGAGI.

The chain recombines TRBV9 with TRBJ1-2; no clear D gene. CDR3 length equals 14 residues. V was cut by 7 bases and J by 6 bases, with 19 bases left in between. Germline V gene data show CDR1 as SGDLS and CDR2 as YYNGEE. Here the CDR3 reads CASSKLPGVDGYTF. Here the CDR3 DNA reads TGTGCCAGCTCCAAGCTTCCCGGGGTGGATGGCTACACCTTC.

The V and J genes are TRBV6-6 and TRBJ2-7, with TRBD1 matching 9 bases. The CDR3 spans 15 residues. CDR1 and CDR2 (germline): MNHNY, SVGAGI (reference sequence). The V and J ends lost 6 bases and 7 bases, in that order; junction bases with no gene match: 13. This chain's CDR3 is CASSVGAVDRGEQYF. Here the CDR3 DNA reads TGTGCCAGCAGCGTTGGGGCGGTGGACAGGGGTGAGCAGTACTTC.

This clone has a single count. V and J are TRBV15 and TRBJ1-1; weak D call: TRBD1 (5 bases). Deletions cut 1 base from V and 7 bases from J, with 10 bases between. The CDR3 runs 13 residues. The germline gives CDR1 LNHNV, CDR2 YYDKDF (reference sequence). Written as DNA, the CDR3 is TGTGCCACCAGCAGAGGGTTCGGGGGTGAAGCTTTCTTT. Residues: CATSRGFGGEAFF.

This sequence joins TRBV9 and TRBJ2-7; D call uncertain. CDR3 size: 14 residues. In germline, CDR1 is SGDLS, CDR2 YYNGEE. Trimming took 0 bases from V and 0 from J, leaving 7 bases between them. As DNA, the CDR3 is TGTGCCAGCAGCGTAGACAGAAACTCCTACGAGCAGTACTTC. Translating gives CASSVDRNSYEQYF. Full variable domain (remainder filled in from reference TRBV9 and TRBJ2-7): DSGVTQTPKHLITATGQRVTLRCSPRSGDLSVYWYQQSLDQGLQFLIQYYNGEERAKGNILERFSAQQFPDLHSELNLSSLELGDSALYFCASSVDRNSYEQYFGPGTRLTVT.

This rearrangement joins TRBV4-2 to TRBJ2-1; D perhaps matches TRBD1 (6 bases). Germline V CDR1 and CDR2: LGHNA, YNFKEQ. This CDR3 region has 18 residues. The V end was cut by 1 base, the J end by 0 bases, with 16 bases between. For the CDR3, the DNA is TGTGCCAGCAGCCAAGCCCCCAGGGGCCGAAGCTCCTACAATGAGCAGTTCTTC. Encoded protein: CASSQAPRGRSSYNEQFF.

CDR3 in amino acids: CASSPNRGQPQHF. CDR3 nucleotide sequence: TGCGCCAGCAGCCCGAACAGGGGCCAGCCCCAGCATTTT. V is TRBV4-1 and J is TRBJ1-5; TRBD1 matches at 7 bases. Germline CDR1 reads MGHRA; CDR2 reads YSYEKL. J gave up 7 bases and V 4 bases, and 4 bases lay outside the gene matches. The CDR3 is 13 amino acids.

In DNA form, the CDR3 reads TGTGCCAGCCAGGGACAGGGTTCGAATGAGCAGTTCTTC. Translation gives CASQGQGSNEQFF. The chain couples TRBV28 to TRBJ2-1; 9 nucleotides align to TRBD1. The germline CDR1 and CDR2 sequences are MDHEN and SYDVKM. The CDR3 is 13 residues long. V shed 8 bases and J 7 bases; nucleotides not matched to a gene: 6.

This clone showed up just once. The chain couples TRBV27 to TRBJ2-1; tentatively, D is TRBD2 (6 bases). This CDR3 has 12 amino acids. With 5 bases removed from V and 9 bases from J, the gap between germline ends came to 11 bases. CDR1 and CDR2 from the germline V gene are MNHEY and SMNVEV (reference sequence). The CDR3 protein is CASSPVGGEQFF. CDR3 sequence (DNA): TGTGCCAGCAGTCCAGTGGGAGGTGAGCAGTTCTTC.

This clone was picked up a small number of times. This chain joins TRBV23-1 and TRBJ1-5, with a weak D call TRBD1 (5 bases). TRBV23-1 is given ORF status, its function remaining uncertain. The V gene lost 2 bases and the J gene lost 5 bases, with 13 bases spanning the gap. The CDR3 totals 15 residues. The chain's CDR3 is CASSQLRRGDQPQHF. CDR3 coding DNA: TGCGCCAGCAGTCAACTAAGGAGGGGTGATCAGCCCCAGCATTTT.

The J gene is TRBJ1-4, the V gene TRBV5-5, with 7 bases matching TRBD1. V trimming: 0 bases; J trimming: 5 bases; junction bases outside the gene matches: 4. Germline V lookup: CDR1 SGHKS, CDR2 YYEKEE (reference sequence). There are 15 residues in the CDR3. CDR3 bases: TGTGCCAGCAGCTTGGCCGGGACAGAAAATGAAAAACTGTTTTTT. Its protein is CASSLAGTENEKLFF.

This chain connects TRBV10-2 to TRBJ2-7; perhaps TRBD1 as D (5 bases). CDR3 length: 12 residues. CDR1 WSHSY and CDR2 SAAADI come from the germline V gene. V was trimmed by 6 bases and J by 5 bases, leaving 11 bases between them. The chain's CDR3 is CASRQQVNEQYF. As DNA, the CDR3 is TGCGCCAGCAGGCAACAGGTGAACGAGCAGTACTTC.

V is TRBV29-1 and J is TRBJ2-5, with TRBD1 matching over 12 bases. After removal of 6 bases from V and 2 bases from J, the junction contained 4 bases not matched to a gene. CDR3 length: 14 residues. Germline V gene lookup returns CDR1 SQVTM and CDR2 ANQGSEA. In DNA, the CDR3 is TGCAGCGTAGGGACAGGGGGCCAGCAAGAGACCCAGTACTTC. It is translated as CSVGTGGQQETQYF.